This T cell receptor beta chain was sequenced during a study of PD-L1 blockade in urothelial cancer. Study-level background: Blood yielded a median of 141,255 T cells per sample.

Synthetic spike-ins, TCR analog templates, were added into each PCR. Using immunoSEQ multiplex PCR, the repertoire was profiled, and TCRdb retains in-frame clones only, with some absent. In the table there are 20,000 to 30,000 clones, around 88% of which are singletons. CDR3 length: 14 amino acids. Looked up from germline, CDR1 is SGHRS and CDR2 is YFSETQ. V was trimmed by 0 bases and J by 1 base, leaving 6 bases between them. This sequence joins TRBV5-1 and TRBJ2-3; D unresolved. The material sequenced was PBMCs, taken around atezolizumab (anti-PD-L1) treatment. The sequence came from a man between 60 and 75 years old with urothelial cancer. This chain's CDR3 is CASSLAPGTDTQYF. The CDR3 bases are TGCGCCAGCAGCTTGGCCCCGGGCACAGATACGCAGTATTTT.